The 9 T cell receptor beta chains given below trace back to one sample, sequenced in a study of blood T cell repertoires in COVID-19 (TCRdb year 2020). Libraries were made using the immunoSEQ multiplex PCR assay. TCRdb's version of the immuneACCESS table is confined to in-frame rearrangements and falls short of the full clone set. An unresolved V gene accounts for under half of the shortfall where checked; the remainder is of unknown origin. The sample yields about 140,000 clones; over 70% were counted once. The biggest ten clones account for over 9% of the sample. Sequenced material: PBMCs or T cells enriched from blood (not recorded which). These receptors all come from a man in his sixties who had recovered from COVID-19.

The CDR3 DNA is TGTGCCAGCAGTACCACGTCGGAGGGTCGGACCCAGTACTTC. Translation: CASSTTSEGRTQYF. This chain uses TRBV27 with TRBJ2-5; tentative D call: TRBD2 (6 bases). The CDR3 runs 14 residues. Trimming removed 5 bases at V and 7 bases at J, with 17 bases between. Germline V gene sequence: CDR1 MNHEY, CDR2 SMNVEV (reference sequence).

The chain carries TRBV5-1 and TRBJ2-2, with TRBD2 matching 7 bases. CDR1 is SGHRS, CDR2 YFSETQ, per germline. The CDR3 has 17 residues. V shed 0 bases, J shed 6 bases, and the junction held 11 bases outside the gene matches. CDR3 amino acids: CASSLVPREVYAGELFF. The CDR3 nucleotides read TGCGCCAGCAGCTTGGTTCCCCGGGAGGTATACGCCGGGGAGCTGTTTTTT.

The chain links TRBV18 to TRBJ1-1; TRBD1 might be the D (5 bases). Trimming removed 6 bases at V and 1 base at J, with 12 bases between. There are 14 residues in the CDR3. Germline V gene lookup returns CDR1 KGHSH and CDR2 LQKENI. CDR3 sequence: CASSESGGNTEAFF. In DNA form, the CDR3 reads TGTGCCAGCTCGGAAAGCGGGGGGAACACTGAAGCTTTCTTT.

V usage is TRBV29-1 and J usage is TRBJ2-1; 9 positions match TRBD2. The CDR3 runs to 12 residues. Germline V gene lookup returns CDR1 SQVTM and CDR2 ANQGSEA. V lost 6 bases, J lost 7 bases, and 4 bases stayed unmatched. The CDR3 region is CSVGLAPNEQFF. In DNA form, the CDR3 reads TGCAGCGTGGGACTAGCTCCAAATGAGCAGTTCTTC.

The chain couples TRBV19 to TRBJ2-3; D not resolved. The CDR3 runs 15 residues. The ends were cut back, 3 bases at V and 0 bases at J, with 10 bases in the middle. Germline V gene sequence: CDR1 LNHDA, CDR2 SQIVND (reference sequence). CDR3 DNA: TGTGCCAGTAGTATCACAGCCTCTAGCACAGATACGCAGTATTTT. Translated, it gives CASSITASSTDTQYF.

The chain joins TRBV18 to TRBJ1-5; 9 nucleotides match TRBD1. After removal of 4 bases from V and 4 bases from J, the junction contained 5 bases not matched to a gene. Germline values: CDR1 KGHSH, CDR2 LQKENI. This CDR3 has 15 residues. CDR3 region: CASSLLGQGNQPQHF. CDR3 DNA sequence: TGTGCCAGCTCACTGTTAGGACAGGGGAATCAGCCCCAGCATTTT.

The gene calls are TRBV28 and TRBJ2-7; 11 bases are shared with TRBD1. The germline gives CDR1 MDHEN, CDR2 SYDVKM. The J segment lost 1 base and the V segment lost 4 bases, leaving 12 bases of the junction unmatched. The CDR3 extends over 18 amino acids. CDR3 loop: CASSSIGTGGGLSYEQYF. CDR3 coding DNA: TGTGCCAGCAGTTCGATAGGGACAGGGGGAGGGTTGTCCTACGAGCAGTACTTC.

The chain recombines TRBV5-1 with TRBJ2-1, with TRBD2 matching 15 bases. The trim removed 4 bases at V and 4 bases at J, leaving 6 bases unmatched. The CDR3 spans 17 residues. CDR1 is SGHRS, CDR2 YFSETQ, per germline. The CDR3 sequence is CASSIRGLAGGYNEQFF. CDR3 in DNA: TGCGCCAGCAGCATACGGGGACTAGCGGGGGGATACAATGAGCAGTTCTTC.

The chain carries TRBV5-1 and TRBJ1-4; D ambiguous. The CDR3 is made up of 13 amino acids. V lost 5 bases, J lost 3 bases, and 8 bases lay in between. CDR1 and CDR2 from the germline V gene are SGHRS and YFSETQ. The CDR3 sequence is CASSINANEKLFF. The CDR3 DNA reads TGCGCCAGCAGTATAAATGCTAATGAAAAACTGTTTTTT.